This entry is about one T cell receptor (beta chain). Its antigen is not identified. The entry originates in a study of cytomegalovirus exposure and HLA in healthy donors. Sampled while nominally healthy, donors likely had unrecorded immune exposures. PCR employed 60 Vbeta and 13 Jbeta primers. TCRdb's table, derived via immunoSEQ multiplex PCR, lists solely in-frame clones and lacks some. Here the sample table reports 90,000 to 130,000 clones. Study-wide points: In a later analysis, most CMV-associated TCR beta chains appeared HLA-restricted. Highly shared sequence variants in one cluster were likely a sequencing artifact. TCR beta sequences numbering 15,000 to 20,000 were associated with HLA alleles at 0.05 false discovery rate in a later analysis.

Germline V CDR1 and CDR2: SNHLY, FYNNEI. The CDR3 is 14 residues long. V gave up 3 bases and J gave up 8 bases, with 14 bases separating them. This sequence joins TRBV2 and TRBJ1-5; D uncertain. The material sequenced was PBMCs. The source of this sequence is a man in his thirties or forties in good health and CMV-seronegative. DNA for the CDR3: TGTGCCAGCAGTGACAGTGGCGGTCCAGAGCCCCAGCATTTT. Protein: CASSDSGGPEPQHF.